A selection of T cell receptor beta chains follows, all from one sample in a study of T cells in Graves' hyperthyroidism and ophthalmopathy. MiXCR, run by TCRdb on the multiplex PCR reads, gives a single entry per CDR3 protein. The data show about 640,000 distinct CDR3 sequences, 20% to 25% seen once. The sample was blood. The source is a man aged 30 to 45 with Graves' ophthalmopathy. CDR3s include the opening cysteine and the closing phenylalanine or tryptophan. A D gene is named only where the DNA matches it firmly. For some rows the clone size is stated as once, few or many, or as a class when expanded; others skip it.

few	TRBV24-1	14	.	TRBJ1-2	TGTGCCACCAGTGACAGGACGGGTAACTATGGCTACACCTTC	CATSDRTGNYGYTF
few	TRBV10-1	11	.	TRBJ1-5	TGCGCCAGTATCCCTTGTCAGCCCCAGCATTTT	CASIPCQPQHF
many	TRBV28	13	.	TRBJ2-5	TGTGCCAGCAGCTTCGGCAGTCAAGAGACCCAGTACTTC	CASSFGSQETQYF
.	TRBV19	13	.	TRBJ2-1	TGTGCCAGTAGAAGAAGGGGAGAGGGTGAGCAGTTCTTC	CASRRRGEGEQFF
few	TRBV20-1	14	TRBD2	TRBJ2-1	TGCAGTGCTAGGACCTCCGGCGGGAGTAATGAGCAGTTCTTC	CSARTSGGSNEQFF
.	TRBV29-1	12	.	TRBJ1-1	TGCAGCGTTGAGACAGCAAACACTGAAGCTTTCTTT	CSVETANTEAFF
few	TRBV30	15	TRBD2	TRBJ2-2	TGTGCCTGGAGTGTAGCGGGAGGGAACACCGGGGAGCTGTTTTTT	CAWSVAGGNTGELFF
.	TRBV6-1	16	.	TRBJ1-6	TGTGCCAGCACCCAAATGGGAGAAGTCTATAATTCACCCCTCCACTTT	CASTQMGEVYNSPLHF
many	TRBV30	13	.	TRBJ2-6	TGTGCCTGGAAACGCTCTGGGGCCAACGTCCTGACTTTC	CAWKRSGANVLTF
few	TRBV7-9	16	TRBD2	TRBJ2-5	TGTGCCAGCAGCTTAGTGTCGGGAGCGGGGCAGGAGACCCAGTACTTC	CASSLVSGAGQETQYF
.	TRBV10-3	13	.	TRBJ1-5	TGTGCCATCGCGAGTGATGAGCGTCAGCCCCAGCATTTT	CAIASDERQPQHF
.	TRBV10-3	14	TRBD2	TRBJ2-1	TGTGCCATCAGTACTAGCGGGAACTCCAATGAGCAGTTCTTC	CAISTSGNSNEQFF
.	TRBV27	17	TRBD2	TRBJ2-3	TGTGCCAGCAGTTCCCCCTCTACTAGCGTGGACACAGATACGCAGTATTTT	CASSSPSTSVDTDTQYF
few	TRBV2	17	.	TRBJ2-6	TGTGCCAGCAGTGTACAGGGAAAGGTGGCTGGGGCCAACGTCCTGACTTTC	CASSVQGKVAGANVLTF
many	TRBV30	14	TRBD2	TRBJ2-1	TGTGCCTGGGTAGCGGGAGGGCGCTACAATGAGCAGTTCTTC	CAWVAGGRYNEQFF
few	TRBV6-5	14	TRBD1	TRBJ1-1	TGTGCCAGCAGTTACTCGGACAGGAGCACTGAAGCTTTCTTT	CASSYSDRSTEAFF
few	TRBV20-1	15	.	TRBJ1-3	TGCAGTGCTAGACCCCTGACAGGCACCGTAACGCCCATATATTTT	CSARPLTGTVTPIYF
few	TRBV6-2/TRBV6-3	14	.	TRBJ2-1	TGTGCCAGCAATAAGCGGGCCCAAAGGAATGAGCAGTTCTTC	CASNKRAQRNEQFF
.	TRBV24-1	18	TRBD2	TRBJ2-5	TGTGCCACCAGTGATTTGCAAATCCAGGCGGGAGGGCAAGAGACCCAGTACTTC	CATSDLQIQAGGQETQYF
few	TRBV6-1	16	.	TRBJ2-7	TGTGCCAGCAGTGAAGATGCAGGGATTCCTTTCTACGAGCAGTACTTC	CASSEDAGIPFYEQYF
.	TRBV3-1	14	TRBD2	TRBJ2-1	TGTGCCAGCAGCCTACGGACTAGCCTGAATGAGCAGTTCTTC	CASSLRTSLNEQFF
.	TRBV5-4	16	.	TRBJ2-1	TGTGCCAGCAGCTTGTCCCGGATCTTACTTACGAATGAGCAGTTCTTC	CASSLSRILLTNEQFF
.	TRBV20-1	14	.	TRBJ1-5	TGCAGTGCTAGATTCAGGGGACAAGGTCAGCCCCAGCATTTT	CSARFRGQGQPQHF